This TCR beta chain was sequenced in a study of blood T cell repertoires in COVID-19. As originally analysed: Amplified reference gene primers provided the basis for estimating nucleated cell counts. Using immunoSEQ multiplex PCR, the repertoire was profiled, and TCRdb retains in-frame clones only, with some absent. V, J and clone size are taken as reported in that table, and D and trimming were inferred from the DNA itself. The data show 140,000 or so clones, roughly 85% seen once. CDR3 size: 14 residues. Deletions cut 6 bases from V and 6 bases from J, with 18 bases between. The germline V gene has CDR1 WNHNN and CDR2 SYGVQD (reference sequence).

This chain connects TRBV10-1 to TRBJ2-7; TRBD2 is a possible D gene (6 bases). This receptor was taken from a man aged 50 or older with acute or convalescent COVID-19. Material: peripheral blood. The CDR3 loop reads CASSDPGLPGEQYF. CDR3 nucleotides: TGCGCCAGCAGCGATCCGGGACTCCCGGGCGAGCAGTACTTC.